These T cell receptor beta chains were read from a single sample in a study of CD8+ T cells in alopecia areata. Profiled with immunoSEQ multiplex PCR; TCRdb holds only in-frame clones, not every one. The table includes 120,000 or so clones, more than 30% detected once. Material: CD4+ T cells sorted from blood. These receptors were obtained from a human donor with alopecia areata. CDR3s include the opening cysteine and the closing phenylalanine or tryptophan. D genes are given only for firm matches. Part of the rows lack a size; the others show once, few, many or a class for expanded clones.

d_call	clone_size	cdr3_length	j_call	v_call	cdr3_nt	cdr3_aa
-	few	14	TRBJ2-7	TRBV29-1	TGCAGCGTTGTTCCTACGCAGGGCATTGTAGAGCAGTACTTC	CSVVPTQGIVEQYF
TRBD2	-	14	TRBJ2-4	TRBV28	TGTGCCAGCAGCCCGACTAGCATTGGAAACATTCAGTACTTC	CASSPTSIGNIQYF
-	-	13	TRBJ2-7	TRBV7-2	TGTGCCAGCAGCTTTGACAGATCCTACGAGCAGTACTTC	CASSFDRSYEQYF
-	few	14	TRBJ2-7	TRBV4-3	TGCGCCAGCAGCCAATCCACCAGGGCCTACGAGCAGTACTTC	CASSQSTRAYEQYF
-	once	16	TRBJ2-6	TRBV5-6	TGTGCCAGCAGCTCGAGGGCGAGCTCTGGGGCCAACGTCCTGACTTTC	CASSSRASSGANVLTF
-	-	13	TRBJ2-5	TRBV18	TGTGCCAGCTCACCGGGGTACCAAGAGACCCAGTACTTC	CASSPGYQETQYF
-	-	15	TRBJ1-6	TRBV10-3	TGTGCCATCAGTGAGCGGCAGGGGAATAATTCACCCCTCCACTTT	CAISERQGNNSPLHF
-	-	15	TRBJ1-5	TRBV2	TGTGCCAGCGGAACCGGGAGGGCCGGCAATCAGCCCCAGCATTTT	CASGTGRAGNQPQHF
-	-	14	TRBJ1-4	TRBV29-1	TGCAGCGCTGGGACGGTTGCAACTAATGAAAAACTGTTTTTT	CSAGTVATNEKLFF
-	-	13	TRBJ1-1	TRBV30	TGTGCCTGGATAGGTCTCAGGACCGCGGGAGCTTTCTTT	CAWIGLRTAGAFF
-	few	14	TRBJ2-1	TRBV11-1	TGTGCCAGCAGCTTCACCAGGACAATCGGTGAGCAGTTCTTC	CASSFTRTIGEQFF
-	-	15	TRBJ2-7	TRBV29-1	TGCAGCGTTGAACGTGGGGCTAGTACGCCCTACGAGCAGTACTTC	CSVERGASTPYEQYF
-	-	13	TRBJ1-1	TRBV30	TGTGCCTGGAGTGTACCTAGTAACACTGAAGCTTTCTTT	CAWSVPSNTEAFF
-	few	13	TRBJ2-3	TRBV7-9	TGTGCCAGCACCTCACAGGGCGCAGATACGCAGTATTTT	CASTSQGADTQYF
-	-	14	TRBJ2-7	TRBV6-6	TGTGCCAGCAGTTTCTCCAGCGACTCCTACGAGCAGTACTTC	CASSFSSDSYEQYF
-	-	13	TRBJ2-5	TRBV29-1	TGCAGCGTTGAAACAGCGGAGCTAGAGACCCAGTACTTC	CSVETAELETQYF
TRBD1	few	18	TRBJ1-1	TRBV18	TGTGCCAGCTCACCACTCGGGACAGCGGGATGGCAAGACACTGAAGCTTTCTTT	CASSPLGTAGWQDTEAFF
-	-	17	TRBJ2-1	TRBV28	TGTGCCAGCAGCTCGGGATGGAGCGGGTATACCTACAATGAGCAGTTCTTC	CASSSGWSGYTYNEQFF
-	-	11	TRBJ2-7	TRBV29-1	TGCAGCGTTGCCCAGGGCTACGAGCAGTACTTC	CSVAQGYEQYF
TRBD1	few	14	TRBJ1-2	TRBV29-1	TGCAGCGTTTTGACAGGGGGCGCAGGATATGGCTACACCTTC	CSVLTGGAGYGYTF
-	-	14	TRBJ1-2	TRBV29-1	TGCAGCGTTGGGCCGCGGGACACCTCCTATGGCTACACCTTC	CSVGPRDTSYGYTF
TRBD2	-	16	TRBJ2-2	TRBV4-2	TGTGCCAGCAGCCAAGACGGCGTAGCGGGGGCCGGGGAGCTGTTTTTT	CASSQDGVAGAGELFF
-	few	12	TRBJ1-2	TRBV29-1	TGCAGCGCTCAAACAGGGTTAGAGGGCTACACCTTC	CSAQTGLEGYTF
-	few	14	TRBJ2-3	TRBV18	TGTGCCAGCTCACCGGGCGTCTCCACAGATACGCAGTATTTT	CASSPGVSTDTQYF
-	-	12	TRBJ1-2	TRBV29-1	TGCAGCGTTGAAAGGAGAAACTATGGCTACACCTTC	CSVERRNYGYTF
-	-	14	TRBJ2-7	TRBV11-2	TGTGCCAGCAGCCCGGGACTGCGCTCCTACGAGCAGTACTTC	CASSPGLRSYEQYF
-	-	11	TRBJ2-5	TRBV5-6	TGTGCCAGCAGCTTCAGAGAGACCCAGTACTTC	CASSFRETQYF
TRBD1	-	16	TRBJ2-7	TRBV6-6	TGTGCCAGCAGCAAATCTGACAGGGGTAGGAGTTACGAGCAGTACTTC	CASSKSDRGRSYEQYF
-	-	14	TRBJ2-1	TRBV13	TGTGCCAGCAGCCTACAGGGAGTCAATGATGAGCAGTTCTTC	CASSLQGVNDEQFF
TRBD1	-	16	TRBJ2-7	TRBV5-6	TGTGCCAGCAGCCTCCCCCCGGGACAGGGTAACTACGAGCAGTACTTC	CASSLPPGQGNYEQYF
TRBD1	few	13	TRBJ2-5	TRBV29-1	TGCAGCGCGGCGCAACAGGGGAAAGAGACCCAGTACTTC	CSAAQQGKETQYF
-	-	14	TRBJ2-7	TRBV18	TGTGCCAGCTCACCGGTAGCTTCCTCCTACGAGCAGTACTTC	CASSPVASSYEQYF
TRBD1	-	17	TRBJ1-4	TRBV7-9	TGTGCCAGCAGCTTCCCCCCGGGACAGGGGACTAATGAAAAACTGTTTTTT	CASSFPPGQGTNEKLFF
-	-	11	TRBJ1-2	TRBV29-1	TGCAGCGTTGAAAGCTACTATGGCTACACCTTC	CSVESYYGYTF
-	-	10	TRBJ2-5	TRBV20-1	TGCAGTGCTAGTACGGAGACCCAGTACTTC	CSASTETQYF
-	-	13	TRBJ2-7	TRBV2	TGTGCCAGCAGTGAAGAGGAACAGACTGAGCAGTACTTC	CASSEEEQTEQYF
-	few	13	TRBJ2-7	TRBV7-2	TGTGCCAGCAGCCCCCGGGACGCCTACGAGCAGTACTTC	CASSPRDAYEQYF
-	many	11	TRBJ1-5	TRBV19	TGTGCCAGTGGAGAGGAACAGCCCCAGCATTTT	CASGEEQPQHF
-	-	14	TRBJ2-4	TRBV29-1	TGCAGCGTTTTCGCTCAGGGGTCCAAAAACATTCAGTACTTC	CSVFAQGSKNIQYF
TRBD2	-	16	TRBJ2-5	TRBV29-1	TGCAGCGTTCAGTCCGGGACTAGCGGGAATCAAGAGACCCAGTACTTC	CSVQSGTSGNQETQYF
-	few	10	TRBJ2-1	TRBV29-1	TGCAGCGTGGGTTACAATGAGCAGTTCTTC	CSVGYNEQFF
-	few	13	TRBJ2-1	TRBV10-3	TGTGCCATCAGTGGGGACTGGAACAATGAGCAGTTCTTC	CAISGDWNNEQFF
-	-	13	TRBJ1-1	TRBV29-1	TGCAGCGTCACTGGGAGCGGGGGGGCTGAAGCTTTCTTT	CSVTGSGGAEAFF
-	-	15	TRBJ1-5	TRBV27	TGTGCCAGTGGATCCGGTGTTGGCAAGGCCCGGCCCCAGCATTTT	CASGSGVGKARPQHF
-	-	13	TRBJ2-1	TRBV7-9	TGTGCCAGCAGCTTACAGGGAGTCAATGAGCAGTTCTTC	CASSLQGVNEQFF
TRBD1	-	14	TRBJ1-2	TRBV2	TGTGCCAGCAGTGAACGGACAGGCGGCGAGGGCTACACCTTC	CASSERTGGEGYTF